This TCR beta chain was recorded in a study of T cells expressing NK-cell markers (dated by TCRdb to about 2020). Regarding the study in general: TCR beta-chain repertoires were profiled in sorted CD3+CD56+NKG2C+, CD3+CD56+NKG2C- and CD3+CD56-NKG2C+ T-cell subsets from eight donors. Sequencing of the libraries produced 2 x 150 bp reads on Illumina HiSeq 2000/2500, MiSeq or NextSeq. Of the eight sequenced donors, seven were found to be HCMV-seropositive and one was found to be HCMV-seronegative. The study sequenced eight donors, all healthy volunteers chosen at random: three men and five women. Broad study findings and their caveats: Those dominant clonotypes were again the most abundant among CD3+CD56-NKG2C+ cells in several donors, at 28.3-60.1%. Whether the expanded NKG2C-expressing T cell clones were specific for HCMV antigens remained unclear. In several donors, the dominant CD3+CD56+NKG2C+ clonotypes were among the top 10 CD8+ clonotypes and accounted for roughly 1.0-8% of CD8+ T cells.

About this clonotype: Its antigen is not yet known.

TCRdb records Illumina HiSeq 2000 as the sequencer. The TCR beta cDNA libraries were made using 5'RACE template switching, a step that added both a universal primer site and unique molecular identifiers. cDNA synthesis was primed from the TCR beta constant segment and was followed by two successive PCR amplification steps. The original methods were these. MIGEC handled demultiplexing of the reads and grouping by UMI, while MiTCR was used to assemble and quantify clonotypes. Only TCR cDNA sequences supported by at least two reads were kept to exclude erroneous sequences. The tcR package was used for downstream repertoire analysis, and clonotypes were matched across fractions by CDR3 nucleotide sequence plus V segment. VDJmatch was used to annotate antigen specificity against VDJdb, with one amino acid substitution in CDR3 permitted. Each entry corresponds to one CDR3 protein sequence from reads that TCRdb reprocessed, and DNA is not given. The V and J calls were not made by the authors but by TCRdb's processing. Per the sample table, the count is about 150,000 distinct CDR3 sequences. The ten top clones hold 37% of the sample.

The CDR3 goes from the cysteine to the phenylalanine over 14 residues. No DNA sequence is on record. For CDR1 and CDR2, the germline V gene (reference sequence) lists LNHDA and SQIVND. HCMV-specific IgG was detected in serum with a commercial ELISA kit to determine HCMV serostatus. Peripheral blood mononuclear cells were isolated from blood by Ficoll density gradient centrifugation. Recombination joined TRBV19 with TRBJ2-2. Sequenced input: blood T cells: a sorted CD56 or NKG2C T cell subset, CD4+ or CD8+ T cells, or bulk PBMC T cells (not recorded which). This TCR was sampled from a woman aged 50 to 60 in good health. Donor details come from another sample of the same person, matched by shared clones. The CDR3 in this case is CASSMVGSTGELFF.